This T cell receptor (beta chain) was found in a study of graft-versus-host responses after intestinal transplantation. Concerning this clone: Its specificity is unknown.

The data were produced by immunoSEQ multiplex PCR, yet TCRdb's version contains in-frame clones alone and is incomplete. The table has just under 85,000 clones, approximately 90% seen once; the top ten hold 7.6%. V lost 5 bases to trimming and J lost 4 bases; unmatched junction nucleotides: 7. The CDR3 is made up of 14 amino acids. Germline V gene sequence: CDR1 LNHDA, CDR2 SQIVND (reference sequence). This sequence was found in a human donor who was the organ donor for an intestinal transplant. This sample comprised unstimulated CD8+ T cells sorted from spleen or lymph node cells, obtained before transplant. The chain employs TRBV19 and TRBJ2-7; 8 nucleotides agree with TRBD2. CDR3 residues: CASSGPGLGYEQYF. CDR3 DNA: TGTGCCAGTAGTGGTCCGGGACTAGGTTACGAGCAGTACTTC.